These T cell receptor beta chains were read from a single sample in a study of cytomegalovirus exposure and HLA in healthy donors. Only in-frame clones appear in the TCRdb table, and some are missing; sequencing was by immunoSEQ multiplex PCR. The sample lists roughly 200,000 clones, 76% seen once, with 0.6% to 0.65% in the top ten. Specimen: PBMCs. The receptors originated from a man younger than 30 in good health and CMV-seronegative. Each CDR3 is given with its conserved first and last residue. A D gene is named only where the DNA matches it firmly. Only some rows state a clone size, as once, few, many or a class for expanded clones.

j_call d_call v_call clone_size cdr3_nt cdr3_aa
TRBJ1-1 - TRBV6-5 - TGTGCCAGCAGTCCTTACGACAGCGAAGCTTTCTTT CASSPYDSEAFF
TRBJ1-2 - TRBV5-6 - TGTGCCAGCAGCCCGGGAATTCACTATGGCTACACCTTC CASSPGIHYGYTF
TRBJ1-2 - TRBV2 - TGTGCCAGCAGTGAAGTCGGGGTCGATGGCTACACCTTC CASSEVGVDGYTF
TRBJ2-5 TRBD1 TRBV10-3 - TGTGCCATCAGTGAGTCAGCCAGGGGGGAGACCCAGTACTTC CAISESARGETQYF
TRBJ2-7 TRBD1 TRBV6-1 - TGTGCCAGCAGTGATTATCCGGGACAGGGGTACGAGCAGTACTTC CASSDYPGQGYEQYF
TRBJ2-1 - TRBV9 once TGTGCCAGCAGCGTAGGTTCAGGATGGGATGAGCAGTTCTTC CASSVGSGWDEQFF
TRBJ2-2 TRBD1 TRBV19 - TGTGCCAGTACCCGGACAGGGGACACCGGGGAGCTGTTTTTT CASTRTGDTGELFF
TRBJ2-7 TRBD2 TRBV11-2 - TGTGCCAGCAGCTTAGTAGCGGGGTATTACGAGCAGTACTTC CASSLVAGYYEQYF
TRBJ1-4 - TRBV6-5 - TGTGCCAGCAGTTACGACTGGAGCCCAACTAATGAAAAACTGTTTTTT CASSYDWSPTNEKLFF
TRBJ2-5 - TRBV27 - TGTGCCAGCAGGCGGGGCCCACAAGAGACCCAGTACTTC CASRRGPQETQYF
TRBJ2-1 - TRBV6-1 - TGTGCCAGCAGTGATGGAGCGACGGAGTACAATGAGCAGTTCTTC CASSDGATEYNEQFF
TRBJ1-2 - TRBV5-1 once TGCGCCAGCAGCTTGGATGCCCCCTCGACAAGTTATAACTATGGCTACACCTTC CASSLDAPSTSYNYGYTF
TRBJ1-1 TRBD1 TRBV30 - TGTGCCTGGAGGGGGACAGAAGAAGCTTTCTTT CAWRGTEEAFF
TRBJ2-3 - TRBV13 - TGTGCCAGCAGCTTCGATCCAGCGAGCACAGATACGCAGTATTTT CASSFDPASTDTQYF
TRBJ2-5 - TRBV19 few TGTGCCAGTAGTATATGGGGCCGCGAGACCCAGTACTTC CASSIWGRETQYF
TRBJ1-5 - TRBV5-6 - TGTGCCAGCAGCTTCGGAGGGGGGGGAGGCAATCAGCCCCAGCATTTT CASSFGGGGGNQPQHF